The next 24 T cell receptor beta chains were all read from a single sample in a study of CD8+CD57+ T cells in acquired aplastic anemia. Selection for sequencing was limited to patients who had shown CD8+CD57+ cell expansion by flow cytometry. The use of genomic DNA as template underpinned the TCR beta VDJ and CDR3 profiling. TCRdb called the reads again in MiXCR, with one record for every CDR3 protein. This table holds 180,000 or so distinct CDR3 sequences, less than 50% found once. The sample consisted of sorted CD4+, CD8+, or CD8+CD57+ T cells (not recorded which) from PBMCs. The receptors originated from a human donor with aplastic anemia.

Written as DNA, the CDR3 is TGTGCCAGCAGTTTATCCCCAGGGGGCGCGGGCACAGATACGCAGTATTTT. It yields the protein CASSLSPGGAGTDTQYF. The chain recombines TRBV27 with TRBJ2-3; 8 nucleotides align to TRBD1. This CDR3 comprises 17 residues. Trimming removed 0 bases from V and 1 base from J; junction bases left unmatched: 6. Germline V gene lookup returns CDR1 MNHEY and CDR2 SMNVEV (reference sequence).

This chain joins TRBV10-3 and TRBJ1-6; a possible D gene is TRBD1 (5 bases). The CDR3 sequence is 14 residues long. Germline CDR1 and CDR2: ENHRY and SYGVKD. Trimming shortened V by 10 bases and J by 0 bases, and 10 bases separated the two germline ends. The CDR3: CASGASSYNSPLHF. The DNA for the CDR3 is TGTGCCAGCGGGGCCAGCTCCTATAATTCACCCCTCCACTTT.

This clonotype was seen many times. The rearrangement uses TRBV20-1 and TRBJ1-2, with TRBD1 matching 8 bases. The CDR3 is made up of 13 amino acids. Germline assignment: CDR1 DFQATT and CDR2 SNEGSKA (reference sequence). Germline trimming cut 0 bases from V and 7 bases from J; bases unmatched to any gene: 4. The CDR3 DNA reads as TGCAGTGCTAGAGATAGCAGGGGGCCTGGCTACACCTTC. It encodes CSARDSRGPGYTF.

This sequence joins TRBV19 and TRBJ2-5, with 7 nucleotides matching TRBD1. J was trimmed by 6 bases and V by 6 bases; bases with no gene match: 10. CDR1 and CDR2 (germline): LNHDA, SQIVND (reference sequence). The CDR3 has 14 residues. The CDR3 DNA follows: TGTGCCAGTAGCATAACCGGGACAGTTCAGACCCAGTACTTC. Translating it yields CASSITGTVQTQYF.

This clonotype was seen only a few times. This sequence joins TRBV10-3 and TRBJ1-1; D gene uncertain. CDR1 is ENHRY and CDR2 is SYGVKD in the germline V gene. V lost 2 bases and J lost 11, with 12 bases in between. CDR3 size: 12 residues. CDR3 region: CAISEIAESAFF. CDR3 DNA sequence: TGTGCCATCAGTGAGATCGCAGAATCGGCTTTCTTT.

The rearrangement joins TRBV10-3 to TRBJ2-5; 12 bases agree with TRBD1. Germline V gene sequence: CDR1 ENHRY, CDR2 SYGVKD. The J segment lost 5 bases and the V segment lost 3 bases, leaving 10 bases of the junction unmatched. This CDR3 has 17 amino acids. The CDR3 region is CAISDTTGTGGWETQYF. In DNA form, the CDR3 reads TGTGCCATCAGTGACACCACCGGGACAGGGGGCTGGGAGACCCAGTACTTC.

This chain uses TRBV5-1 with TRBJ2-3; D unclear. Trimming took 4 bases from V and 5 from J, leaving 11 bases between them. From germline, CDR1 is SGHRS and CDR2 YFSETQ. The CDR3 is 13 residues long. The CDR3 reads CASSLRSGDTQYF. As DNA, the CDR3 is TGCGCCAGCAGCCTTCGGAGTGGAGATACGCAGTATTTT.

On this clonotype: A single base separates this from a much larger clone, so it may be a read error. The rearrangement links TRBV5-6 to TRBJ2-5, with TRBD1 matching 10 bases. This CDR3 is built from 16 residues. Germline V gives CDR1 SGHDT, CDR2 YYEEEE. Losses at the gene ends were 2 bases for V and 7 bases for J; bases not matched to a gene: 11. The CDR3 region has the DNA TGTGCCAGCAGCTTTACCGGGACAGGGGTGGGAGGGACCCAGTACTTC. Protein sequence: CASSFTGTGVGGTQYF.

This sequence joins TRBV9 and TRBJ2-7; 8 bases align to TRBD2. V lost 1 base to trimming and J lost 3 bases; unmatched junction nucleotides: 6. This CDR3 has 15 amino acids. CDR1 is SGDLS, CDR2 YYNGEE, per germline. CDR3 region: CASSVQGSGNYEQYF. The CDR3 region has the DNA TGTGCCAGCAGCGTACAGGGTAGCGGGAACTACGAGCAGTACTTC.

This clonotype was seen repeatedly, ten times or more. The CDR3 nucleotides read TGTGCCAGCAGTGTCGGAGGGGACGGCTACACCTTC. Residues: CASSVGGDGYTF. The chain links TRBV2 to TRBJ1-2; possible D gene TRBD1, 5 bases. This CDR3 region has 12 residues. The ends were cut back, 4 bases at V and 8 bases at J, with 11 bases in the middle. CDR1 SNHLY and CDR2 FYNNEI come from the germline V gene. Filled out from reference TRBV2 and TRBJ1-2, the complete variable domain reads EPEVTQTPSHQVTQMGQEVILRCVPISNHLYFYWYRQILGQKVEFLVSFYNNEISEKSEIFDDQFSVERPDGSNFTLKIRSTKLEDSAMYFCASSVGGDGYTFGSGTRLTVV.

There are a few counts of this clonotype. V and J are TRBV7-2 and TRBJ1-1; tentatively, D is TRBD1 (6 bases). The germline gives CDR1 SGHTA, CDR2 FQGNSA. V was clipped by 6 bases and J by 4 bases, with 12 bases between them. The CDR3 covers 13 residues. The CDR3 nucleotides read TGTGCCAGCAGTCTAGGGGGAGGCACTGAAGCTTTCTTT. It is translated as CASSLGGGTEAFF.

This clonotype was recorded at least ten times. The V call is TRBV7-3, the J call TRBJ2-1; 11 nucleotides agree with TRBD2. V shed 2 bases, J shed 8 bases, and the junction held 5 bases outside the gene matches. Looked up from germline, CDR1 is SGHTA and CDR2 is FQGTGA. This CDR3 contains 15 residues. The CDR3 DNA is TGTGCCAGCAGCTTAGATAGCGGGGGGGTCTATGAGCAGTTCTTC. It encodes CASSLDSGGVYEQFF.

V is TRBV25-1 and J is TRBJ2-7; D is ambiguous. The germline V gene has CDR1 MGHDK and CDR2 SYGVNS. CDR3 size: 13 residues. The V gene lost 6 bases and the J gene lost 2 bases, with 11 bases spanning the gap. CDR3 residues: CASSAEYTYEQYF. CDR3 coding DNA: TGTGCCAGCAGCGCAGAGTATACCTACGAGCAGTACTTC.

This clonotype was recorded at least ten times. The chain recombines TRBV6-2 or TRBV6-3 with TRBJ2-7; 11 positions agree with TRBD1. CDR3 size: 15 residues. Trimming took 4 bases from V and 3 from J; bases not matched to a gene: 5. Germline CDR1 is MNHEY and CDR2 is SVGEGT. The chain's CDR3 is CASSSPGQGVYEQYF. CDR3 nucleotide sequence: TGTGCCAGCAGTTCCCCGGGACAGGGGGTCTACGAGCAGTACTTC.

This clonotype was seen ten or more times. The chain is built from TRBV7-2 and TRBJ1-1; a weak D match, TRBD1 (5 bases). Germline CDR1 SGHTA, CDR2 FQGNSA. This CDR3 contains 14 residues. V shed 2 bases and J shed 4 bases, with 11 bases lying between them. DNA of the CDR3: TGTGCCAGCAGCTTAAACCAGGGTGTCACTGAAGCTTTCTTT. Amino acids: CASSLNQGVTEAFF.

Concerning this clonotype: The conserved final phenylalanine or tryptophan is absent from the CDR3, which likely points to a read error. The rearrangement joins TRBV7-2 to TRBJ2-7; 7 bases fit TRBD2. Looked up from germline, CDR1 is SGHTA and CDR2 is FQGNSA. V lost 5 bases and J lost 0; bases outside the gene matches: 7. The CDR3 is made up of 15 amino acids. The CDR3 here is CASSPAGLSSYEQYS. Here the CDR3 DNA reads TGTGCCAGCAGCCCAGCGGGGTTAAGCTCCTACGAGCAGTACTCC.

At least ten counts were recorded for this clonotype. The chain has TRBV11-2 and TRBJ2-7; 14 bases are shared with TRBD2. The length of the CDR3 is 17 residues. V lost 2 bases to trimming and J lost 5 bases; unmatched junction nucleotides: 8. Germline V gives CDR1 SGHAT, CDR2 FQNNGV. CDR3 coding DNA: TGTGCCAGCAGCTTAAGACTAGCGGGAGGGCCGATCGACGAGCAGTACTTC. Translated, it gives CASSLRLAGGPIDEQYF.

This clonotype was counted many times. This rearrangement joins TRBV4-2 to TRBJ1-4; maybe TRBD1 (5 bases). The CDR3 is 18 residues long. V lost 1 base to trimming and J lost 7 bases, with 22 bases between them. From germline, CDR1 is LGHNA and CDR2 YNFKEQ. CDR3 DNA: TGTGCCAGCAGCCAAGGCCAGGGAAGTCCCCTGGGGAGTGAAAAACTGTTTTTT. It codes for CASSQGQGSPLGSEKLFF.

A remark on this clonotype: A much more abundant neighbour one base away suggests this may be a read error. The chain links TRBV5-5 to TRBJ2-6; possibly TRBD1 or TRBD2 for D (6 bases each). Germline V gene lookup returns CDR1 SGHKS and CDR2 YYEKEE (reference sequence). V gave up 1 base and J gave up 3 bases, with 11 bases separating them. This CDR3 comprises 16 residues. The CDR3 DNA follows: TGTGCCAGCAGCTTGTACAGGGACTGTGGGGCCAACGTCCTGACTTTC. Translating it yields CASSLYRDCGANVLTF.

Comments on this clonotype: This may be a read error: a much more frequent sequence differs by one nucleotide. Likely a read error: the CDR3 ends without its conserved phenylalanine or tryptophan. The CDR3 reads CASSFPSSGTSTDTQYV. CDR3 bases: TGTGCCAGCAGCTTTCCGTCTAGCGGGACTAGCACAGATACGCAGTATGTT. The chain links TRBV5-4 to TRBJ2-3; TRBD2 agrees at 9 bases. V shed 2 bases, J shed 0 bases, and the junction held 7 bases outside the gene matches. The CDR3 totals 17 residues. Germline CDR1 reads SGHNT; CDR2 reads YYREEE (reference sequence).

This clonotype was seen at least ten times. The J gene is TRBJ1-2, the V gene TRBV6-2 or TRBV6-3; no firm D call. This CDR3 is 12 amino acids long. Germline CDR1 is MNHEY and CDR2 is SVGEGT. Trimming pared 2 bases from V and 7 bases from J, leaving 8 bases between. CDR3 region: CASSYESFGYTF. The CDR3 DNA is TGTGCCAGCAGTTACGAGTCCTTTGGCTACACCTTC.

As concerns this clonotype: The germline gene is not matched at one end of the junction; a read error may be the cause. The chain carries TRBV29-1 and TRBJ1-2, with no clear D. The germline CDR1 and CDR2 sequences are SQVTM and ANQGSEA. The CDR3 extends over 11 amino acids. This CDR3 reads CSVEGGHGYTF. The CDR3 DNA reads TGCAGCGTCGAAGGAGGGCATGGCTACACCTTC.

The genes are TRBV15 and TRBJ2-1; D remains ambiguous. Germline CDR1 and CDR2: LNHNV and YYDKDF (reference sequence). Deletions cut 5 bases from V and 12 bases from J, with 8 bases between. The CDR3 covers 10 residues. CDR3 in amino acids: CATSSPVQFF. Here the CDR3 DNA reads TGTGCCACCAGCTCCCCGGTGCAGTTCTTC.

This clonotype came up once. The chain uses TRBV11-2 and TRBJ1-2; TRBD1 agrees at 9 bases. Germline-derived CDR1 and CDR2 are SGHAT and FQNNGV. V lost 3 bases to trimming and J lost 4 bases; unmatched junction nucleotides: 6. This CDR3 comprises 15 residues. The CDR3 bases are TGTGCCAGCAGCTTGACCGACAGGGGGTCCTATGGCTACACCTTC. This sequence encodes CASSLTDRGSYGYTF.